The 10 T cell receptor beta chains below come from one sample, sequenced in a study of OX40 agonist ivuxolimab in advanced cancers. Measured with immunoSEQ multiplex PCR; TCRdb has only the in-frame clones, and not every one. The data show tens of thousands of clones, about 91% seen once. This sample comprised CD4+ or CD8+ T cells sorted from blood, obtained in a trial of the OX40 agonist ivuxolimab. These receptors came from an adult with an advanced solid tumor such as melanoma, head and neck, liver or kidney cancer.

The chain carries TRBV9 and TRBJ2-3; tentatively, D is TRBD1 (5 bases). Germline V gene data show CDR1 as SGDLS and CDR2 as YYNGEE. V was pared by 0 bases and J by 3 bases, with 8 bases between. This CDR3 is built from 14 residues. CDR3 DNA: TGTGCCAGCAGCGTAGGGGGCTTAACAGATACGCAGTATTTT. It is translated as CASSVGGLTDTQYF.

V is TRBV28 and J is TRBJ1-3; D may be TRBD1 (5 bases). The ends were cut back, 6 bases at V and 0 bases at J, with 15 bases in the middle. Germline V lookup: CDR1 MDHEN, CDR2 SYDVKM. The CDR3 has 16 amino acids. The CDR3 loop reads CASSPGGEGSGNTIYF. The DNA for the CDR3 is TGTGCCAGCAGCCCGGGGGGGGAAGGCTCTGGAAACACCATATATTTT.

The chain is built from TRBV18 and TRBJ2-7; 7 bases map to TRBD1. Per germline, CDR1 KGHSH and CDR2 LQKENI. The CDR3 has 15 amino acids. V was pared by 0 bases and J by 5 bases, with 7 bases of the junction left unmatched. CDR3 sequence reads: CASSPPGQGEDEQYF. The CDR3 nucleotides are TGTGCCAGCTCACCACCAGGGCAGGGGGAAGACGAGCAGTACTTC.

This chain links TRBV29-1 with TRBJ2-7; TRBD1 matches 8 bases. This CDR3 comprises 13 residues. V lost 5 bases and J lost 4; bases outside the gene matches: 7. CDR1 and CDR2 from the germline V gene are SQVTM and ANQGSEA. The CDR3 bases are TGCAGCGTTCTGGCAGGGGGCTTTTACGAGCAGTACTTC. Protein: CSVLAGGFYEQYF.

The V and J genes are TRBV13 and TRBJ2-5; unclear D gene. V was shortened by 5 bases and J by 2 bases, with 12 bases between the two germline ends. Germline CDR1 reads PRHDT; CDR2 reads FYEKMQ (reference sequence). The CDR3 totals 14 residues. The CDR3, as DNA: TGTGCCAGCAGCCTCCATGGGCTGCAAGAGACCCAGTACTTC. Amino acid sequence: CASSLHGLQETQYF.

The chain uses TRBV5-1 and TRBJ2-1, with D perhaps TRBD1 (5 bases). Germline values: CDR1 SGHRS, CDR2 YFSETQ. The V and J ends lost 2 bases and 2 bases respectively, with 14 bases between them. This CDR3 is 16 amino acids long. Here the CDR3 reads CASSFLGQGTYNEQFF. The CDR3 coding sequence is TGCGCCAGCAGCTTCTTAGGGCAGGGAACCTACAATGAGCAGTTCTTC.

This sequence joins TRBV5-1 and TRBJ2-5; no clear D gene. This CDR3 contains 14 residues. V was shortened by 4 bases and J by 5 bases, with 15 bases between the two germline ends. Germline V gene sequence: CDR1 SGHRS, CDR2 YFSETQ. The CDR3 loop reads CASSPAPEEETQYF. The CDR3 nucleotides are TGCGCCAGCAGCCCCGCCCCAGAGGAGGAGACCCAGTACTTC.

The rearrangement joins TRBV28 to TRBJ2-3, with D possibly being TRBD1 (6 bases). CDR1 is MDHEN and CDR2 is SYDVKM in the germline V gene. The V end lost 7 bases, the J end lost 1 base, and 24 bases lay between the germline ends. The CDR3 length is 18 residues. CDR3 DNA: TGTGCCAGCACCACTTTTACAAGCCCCGGGACACGCACAGATACGCAGTATTTT. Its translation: CASTTFTSPGTRTDTQYF. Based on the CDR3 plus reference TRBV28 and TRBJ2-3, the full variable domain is DVKVTQSSRYLVKRTGEKVFLECVQDMDHENMFWYRQDPGLGLRLIYFSYDVKMKEKGDIPEGYSVSREKKERFSLILESASTNQTSMYLCASTTFTSPGTRTDTQYFGPGTRLTVL.

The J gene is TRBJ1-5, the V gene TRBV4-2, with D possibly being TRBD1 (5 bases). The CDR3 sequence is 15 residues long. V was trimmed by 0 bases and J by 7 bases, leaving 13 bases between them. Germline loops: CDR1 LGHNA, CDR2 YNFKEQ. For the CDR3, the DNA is TGTGCCAGCAGCCAAGATAGGGGCGCGGGGCAGCCCCAGCATTTT. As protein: CASSQDRGAGQPQHF.

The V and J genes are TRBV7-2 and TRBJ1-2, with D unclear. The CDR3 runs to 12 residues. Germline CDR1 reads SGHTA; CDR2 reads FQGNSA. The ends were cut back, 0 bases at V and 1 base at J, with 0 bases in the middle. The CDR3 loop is CASSLANYGYTF. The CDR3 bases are TGTGCCAGCAGCTTAGCTAACTATGGCTACACCTTC.